This is a list of T cell receptor beta chains from one sample in a study of monozygotic twins with inflammatory bowel disease. TCRdb re-called the 5' RACE reads and gives one entry per CDR3 protein, without DNA. This table lists approximately 200,000 distinct CDR3 sequences. The specimen sequenced was blood. The receptors stem from a human donor with ulcerative colitis or Crohn's disease, or a healthy co-twin of an affected twin (not recorded which). Both conserved end residues are part of each CDR3.

V: TRBV27
J: TRBJ2-1
CDR3: CASSITSGSWNNEQFF

V: TRBV7-8
J: TRBJ2-2
CDR3: CASSLGRDWNTGELFF

V: TRBV5-1
J: TRBJ1-3
CDR3: CASSLDSGNTIYF

V: TRBV7-8
J: TRBJ2-5
CDR3: CASSLSISIWETQYF

V: TRBV5-1
J: TRBJ2-4
CDR3: CASSLAGRGDIQYF

V: TRBV20-1
J: TRBJ2-1
CDR3: CSASVLAATSYNEQFF

V: TRBV24-1
J: TRBJ1-1
CDR3: CATSSGRLNTEAFF

V: TRBV7-2
J: TRBJ2-5
CDR3: CVSSSQDRAEETQYF

V: TRBV11-1
J: TRBJ1-1
CDR3: CASSLWARATEAFF

V: TRBV2
J: TRBJ1-1
CDR3: CASTGPNAEAFF

V: TRBV9
J: TRBJ2-5
CDR3: CASSRRWGETQYF

V: TRBV7-9
J: TRBJ2-7
CDR3: CASSDGSTEQYF